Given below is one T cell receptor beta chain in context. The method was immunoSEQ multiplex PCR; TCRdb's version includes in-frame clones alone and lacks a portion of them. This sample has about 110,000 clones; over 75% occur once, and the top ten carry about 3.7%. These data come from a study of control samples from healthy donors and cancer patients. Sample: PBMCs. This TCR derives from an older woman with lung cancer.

In DNA, the CDR3 is TGTGCCAGCAGCTTGGACAGGACTACCCCCTCGAGGCTCACTGAAGCTTTCTTT. Translating gives CASSLDRTTPSRLTEAFF. The chain carries TRBV5-5 and TRBJ1-1; D might be TRBD1 (5 bases). The CDR3 is 18 residues long. Trimming pared 0 bases from V and 4 bases from J, leaving 22 bases between. The germline V gene has CDR1 SGHKS and CDR2 YYEKEE (reference sequence).